The next 3 T cell receptor beta chains were all read from a single sample in a study of OX40 agonist ivuxolimab in advanced cancers. Method: immunoSEQ multiplex PCR; TCRdb's copy keeps in-frame clones and lacks some. The data show some 60,000 clones, 70% to 90% seen once. Material: CD4+ or CD8+ T cells sorted from blood, obtained in a trial of the OX40 agonist ivuxolimab. The receptors derive from an adult with an advanced solid tumor such as melanoma, head and neck, liver or kidney cancer.

V is TRBV7-9 and J is TRBJ1-6, with D uncertain. The CDR3 totals 14 residues. Trimming stripped 3 bases from V and 5 bases from J, with 8 bases between. Per the germline V gene, CDR1 is SEHNR and CDR2 is FQNEAQ (reference sequence). In nucleotides, the CDR3 is TGTGCCAGCAGCTTGGGAGGAGATAATTCACCCCTCCACTTT. It yields the protein CASSLGGDNSPLHF. The full variable domain, with the rest looked up from reference TRBV7-9 and TRBJ1-6, is DTGVSQNPRHKITKRGQNVTFRCDPISEHNRLYWYRQTLGQGPEFLTYFQNEAQLEKSRLLSDRFSAERPKGSFSTLEIQRTEQGDSAMYLCASSLGGDNSPLHFGNGTRLTVT.

The gene calls are TRBV28 and TRBJ2-2; possibly TRBD1 for D (6 bases). Per germline, CDR1 MDHEN and CDR2 SYDVKM. The CDR3 has 16 amino acids. Deletions cut 6 bases from V and 0 bases from J, with 14 bases between. CDR3 amino acids: CASSQSGAPNTGELFF. As DNA, the CDR3 is TGTGCCAGCAGCCAGTCAGGGGCACCGAACACCGGGGAGCTGTTTTTT.

The chain employs TRBV18 and TRBJ1-1; D is ambiguous. The CDR3 has 13 amino acids. V was pared by 7 bases and J by 5 bases, with 14 bases between. Germline V gene sequence: CDR1 KGHSH, CDR2 LQKENI. The CDR3 DNA follows: TGTGCCAGCTTGTTGGGGTTGGGGACTGAAGCTTTCTTT. Translation gives CASLLGLGTEAFF.